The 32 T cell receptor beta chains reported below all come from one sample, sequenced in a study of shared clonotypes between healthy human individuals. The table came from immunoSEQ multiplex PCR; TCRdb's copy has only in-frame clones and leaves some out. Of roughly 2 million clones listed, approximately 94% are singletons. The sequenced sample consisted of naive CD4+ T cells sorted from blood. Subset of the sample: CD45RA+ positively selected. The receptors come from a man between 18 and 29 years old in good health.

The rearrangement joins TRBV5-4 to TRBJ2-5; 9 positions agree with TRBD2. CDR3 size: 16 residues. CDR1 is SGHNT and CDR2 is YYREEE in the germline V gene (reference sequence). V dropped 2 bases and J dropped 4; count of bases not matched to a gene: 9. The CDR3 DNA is TGTGCCAGCAGCTTATTCGCGGGAGGGCCCACAGAGACCCAGTACTTC. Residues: CASSLFAGGPTETQYF.

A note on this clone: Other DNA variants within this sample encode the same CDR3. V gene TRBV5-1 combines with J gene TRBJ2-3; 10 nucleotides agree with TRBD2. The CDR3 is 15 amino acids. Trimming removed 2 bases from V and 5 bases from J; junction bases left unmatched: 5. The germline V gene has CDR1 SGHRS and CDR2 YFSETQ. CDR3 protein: CASSFSGGPGDTQYF. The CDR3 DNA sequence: TGCGCCAGCAGCTTTAGCGGGGGGCCAGGAGATACGCAGTATTTT.

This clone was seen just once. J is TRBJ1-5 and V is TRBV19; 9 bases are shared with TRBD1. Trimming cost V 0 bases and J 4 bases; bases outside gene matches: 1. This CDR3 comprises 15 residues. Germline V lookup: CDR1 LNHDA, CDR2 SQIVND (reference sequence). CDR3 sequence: CASSIDGQGNQPQHF. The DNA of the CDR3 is TGTGCCAGTAGTATAGATGGACAGGGGAATCAGCCCCAGCATTTT.

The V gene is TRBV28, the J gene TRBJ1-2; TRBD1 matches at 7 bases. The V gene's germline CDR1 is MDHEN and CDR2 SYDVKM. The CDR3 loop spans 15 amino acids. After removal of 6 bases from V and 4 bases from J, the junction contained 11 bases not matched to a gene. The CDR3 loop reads CASRPTTGDGYGYTF. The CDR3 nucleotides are TGTGCCAGCAGACCAACCACAGGGGATGGCTATGGCTACACCTTC.

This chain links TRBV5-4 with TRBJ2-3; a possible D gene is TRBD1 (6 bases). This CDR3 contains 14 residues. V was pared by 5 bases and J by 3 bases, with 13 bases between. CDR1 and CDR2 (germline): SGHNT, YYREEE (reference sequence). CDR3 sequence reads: CASRKGTLTDTQYF. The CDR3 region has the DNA TGTGCCAGCAGGAAAGGGACATTAACAGATACGCAGTATTTT.

CDR3 protein: CASSFWHGLAGAAYEQYF. As DNA, the CDR3 is TGTGCCAGCAGCTTTTGGCATGGGCTAGCGGGGGCCGCCTACGAGCAGTACTTC. This chain links TRBV5-4 with TRBJ2-7; 10 bases align to TRBD2. The V and J ends lost 2 bases and 2 bases, in that order; junction bases with no gene match: 13. Germline CDR1 and CDR2: SGHNT and YYREEE (reference sequence). There are 18 residues in the CDR3.

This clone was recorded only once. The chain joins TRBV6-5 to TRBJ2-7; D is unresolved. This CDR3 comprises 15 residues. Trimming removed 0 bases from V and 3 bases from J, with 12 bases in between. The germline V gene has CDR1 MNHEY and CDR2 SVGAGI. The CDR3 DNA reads TGTGCCAGCAGTTACTCCTTAAATGGGAACTACGAGCAGTACTTC. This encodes CASSYSLNGNYEQYF.

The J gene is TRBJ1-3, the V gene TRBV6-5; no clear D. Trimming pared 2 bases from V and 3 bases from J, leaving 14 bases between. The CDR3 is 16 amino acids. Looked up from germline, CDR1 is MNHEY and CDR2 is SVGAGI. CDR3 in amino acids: CASSYEPPEVGNTIYF. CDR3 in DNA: TGTGCCAGCAGTTACGAGCCCCCAGAGGTTGGAAACACCATATATTTT.

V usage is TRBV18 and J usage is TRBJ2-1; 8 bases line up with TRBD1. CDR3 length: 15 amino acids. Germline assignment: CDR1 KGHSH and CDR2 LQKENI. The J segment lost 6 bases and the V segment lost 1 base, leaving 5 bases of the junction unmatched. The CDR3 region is CASSPLEGQVNEQFF. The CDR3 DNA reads TGTGCCAGCTCACCACTCGAGGGACAGGTCAATGAGCAGTTCTTC.

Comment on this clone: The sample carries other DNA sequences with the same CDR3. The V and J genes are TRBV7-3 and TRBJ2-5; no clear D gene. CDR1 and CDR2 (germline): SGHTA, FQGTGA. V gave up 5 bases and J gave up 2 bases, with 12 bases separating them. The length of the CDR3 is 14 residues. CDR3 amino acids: CASSPSGLQETQYF. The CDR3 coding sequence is TGTGCCAGCAGCCCCAGTGGGTTACAAGAGACCCAGTACTTC. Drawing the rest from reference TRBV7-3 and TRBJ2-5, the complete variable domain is GAGVSQTPSNKVTEKGKYVELRCDPISGHTALYWYRQSLGQGPEFLIYFQGTGAADDSGLPNDRFFAVRPEGSVSTLKIQRTERGDSAVYLCASSPSGLQETQYFGPGTRLLVL.

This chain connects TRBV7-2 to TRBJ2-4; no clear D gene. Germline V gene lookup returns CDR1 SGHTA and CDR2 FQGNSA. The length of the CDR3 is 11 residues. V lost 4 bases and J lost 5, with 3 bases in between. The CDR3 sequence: CASSSQNIQYF. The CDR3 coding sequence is TGTGCCAGCAGCTCCCAAAACATTCAGTACTTC. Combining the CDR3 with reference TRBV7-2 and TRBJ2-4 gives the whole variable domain GAGVSQSPSNKVTEKGKDVELRCDPISGHTALYWYRQSLGQGLEFLIYFQGNSAPDKSGLPSDRFSAERTGGSVSTLTIQRTQQEDSAVYLCASSSQNIQYFGAGTRLSVL.

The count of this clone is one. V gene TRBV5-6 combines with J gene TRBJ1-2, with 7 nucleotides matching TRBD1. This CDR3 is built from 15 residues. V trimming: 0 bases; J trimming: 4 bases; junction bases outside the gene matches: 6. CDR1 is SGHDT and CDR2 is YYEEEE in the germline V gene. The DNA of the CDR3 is TGTGCCAGCAGCTTGGGCCGGACAGGCCTCTATGGCTACACCTTC. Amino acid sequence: CASSLGRTGLYGYTF.

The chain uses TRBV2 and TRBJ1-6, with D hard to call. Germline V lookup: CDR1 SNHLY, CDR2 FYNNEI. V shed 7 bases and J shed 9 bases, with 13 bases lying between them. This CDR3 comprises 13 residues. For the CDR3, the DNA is TGTGCCAGCACCGAAGGGCCAGCTTCACCCCTCCACTTT. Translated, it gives CASTEGPASPLHF.

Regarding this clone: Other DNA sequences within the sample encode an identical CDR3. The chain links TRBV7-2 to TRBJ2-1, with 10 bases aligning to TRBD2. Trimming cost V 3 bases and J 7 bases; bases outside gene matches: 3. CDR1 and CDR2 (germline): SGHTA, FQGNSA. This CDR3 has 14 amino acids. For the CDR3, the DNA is TGTGCCAGCAGCTTCCTAGCGGGGGTGAATGAGCAGTTCTTC. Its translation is CASSFLAGVNEQFF.

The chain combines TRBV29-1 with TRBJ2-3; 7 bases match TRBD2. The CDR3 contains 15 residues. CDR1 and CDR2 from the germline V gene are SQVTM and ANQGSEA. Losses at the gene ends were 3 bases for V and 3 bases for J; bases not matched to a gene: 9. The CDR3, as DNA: TGCAGCGTTGATAGTGCGGGAGCCCGTACAGATACGCAGTATTTT. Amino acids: CSVDSAGARTDTQYF.

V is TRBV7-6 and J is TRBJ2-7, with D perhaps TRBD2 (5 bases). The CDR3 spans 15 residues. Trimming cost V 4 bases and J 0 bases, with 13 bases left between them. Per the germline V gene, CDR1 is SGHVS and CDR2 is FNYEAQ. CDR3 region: CASSSKTGISYEQYF. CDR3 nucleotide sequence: TGTGCCAGCAGCTCTAAAACCGGGATCTCCTACGAGCAGTACTTC.

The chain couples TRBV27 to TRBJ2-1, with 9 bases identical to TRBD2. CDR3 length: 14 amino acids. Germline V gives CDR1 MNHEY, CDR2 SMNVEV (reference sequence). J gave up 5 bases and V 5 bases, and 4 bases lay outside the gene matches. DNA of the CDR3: TGTGCCAGCAGTACCGGGACTAGCAACAATGAGCAGTTCTTC. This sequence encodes CASSTGTSNNEQFF.

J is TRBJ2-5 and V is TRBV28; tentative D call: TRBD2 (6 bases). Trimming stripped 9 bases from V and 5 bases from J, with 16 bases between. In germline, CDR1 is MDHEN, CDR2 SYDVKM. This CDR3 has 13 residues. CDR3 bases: TGTGCCAGTGAGAAAGGAGGGCGGGAGACCCAGTACTTC. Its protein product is CASEKGGRETQYF. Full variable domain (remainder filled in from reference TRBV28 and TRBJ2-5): DVKVTQSSRYLVKRTGEKVFLECVQDMDHENMFWYRQDPGLGLRLIYFSYDVKMKEKGDIPEGYSVSREKKERFSLILESASTNQTSMYLCASEKGGRETQYFGPGTRLLVL.

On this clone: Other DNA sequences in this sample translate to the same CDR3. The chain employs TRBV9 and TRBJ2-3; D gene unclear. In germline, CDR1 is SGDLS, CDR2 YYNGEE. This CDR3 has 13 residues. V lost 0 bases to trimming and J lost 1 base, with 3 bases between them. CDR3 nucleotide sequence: TGTGCCAGCAGCGTAGTGGGCACAGATACGCAGTATTTT. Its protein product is CASSVVGTDTQYF.

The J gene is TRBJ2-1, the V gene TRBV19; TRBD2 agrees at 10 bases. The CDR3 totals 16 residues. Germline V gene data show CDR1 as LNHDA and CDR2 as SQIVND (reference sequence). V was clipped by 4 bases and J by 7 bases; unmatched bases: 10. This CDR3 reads CASSTDKAGGLNEQFF. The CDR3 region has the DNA TGTGCCAGTAGTACTGATAAAGCGGGAGGGCTGAATGAGCAGTTCTTC.

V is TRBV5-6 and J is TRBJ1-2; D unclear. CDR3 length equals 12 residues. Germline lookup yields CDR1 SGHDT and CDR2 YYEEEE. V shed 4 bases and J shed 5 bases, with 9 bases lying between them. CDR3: CASSVGQYGYTF. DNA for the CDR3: TGTGCCAGCAGCGTGGGTCAATATGGCTACACCTTC.

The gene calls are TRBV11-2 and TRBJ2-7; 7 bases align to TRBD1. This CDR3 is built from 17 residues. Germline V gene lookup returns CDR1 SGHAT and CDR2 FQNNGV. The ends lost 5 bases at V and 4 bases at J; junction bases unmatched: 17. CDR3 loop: CASSPTTGQLRGYEQYF. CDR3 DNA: TGTGCCAGCAGCCCCACCACGGGACAGCTTCGTGGGTACGAGCAGTACTTC. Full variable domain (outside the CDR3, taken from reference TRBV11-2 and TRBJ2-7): EAGVAQSPRYKIIEKRQSVAFWCNPISGHATLYWYQQILGQGPKLLIQFQNNGVVDDSQLPKDRFSAERLKGVDSTLKIQPAKLEDSAVYLCASSPTTGQLRGYEQYFGPGTRLTVT.

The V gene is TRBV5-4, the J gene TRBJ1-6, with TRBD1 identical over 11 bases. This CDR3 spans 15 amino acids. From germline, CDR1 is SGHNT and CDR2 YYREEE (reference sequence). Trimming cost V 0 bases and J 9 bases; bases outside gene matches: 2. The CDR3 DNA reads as TGTGCCAGCAGCTTGGGGGGACAGGGGGGTTCACCCCTCCACTTT. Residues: CASSLGGQGGSPLHF.

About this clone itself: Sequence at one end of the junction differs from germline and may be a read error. Here the CDR3 reads CASSPAGGSYNEQFF. The CDR3 coding sequence is TGTGCTAGCAGCCCCGCGGGGGGCTCCTACAATGAGCAGTTCTTC. The chain recombines TRBV7-7 with TRBJ2-1, with 8 nucleotides matching TRBD2. CDR3 length: 15 amino acids. The germline gives CDR1 SSHAT, CDR2 FNYEAQ (reference sequence).

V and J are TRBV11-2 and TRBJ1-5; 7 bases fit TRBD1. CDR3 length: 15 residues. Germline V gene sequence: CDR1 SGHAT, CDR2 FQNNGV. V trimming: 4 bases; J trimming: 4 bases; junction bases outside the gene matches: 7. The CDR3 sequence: CASSSHPGQNQPQHF. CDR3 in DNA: TGTGCCAGCAGCTCTCACCCGGGACAGAATCAGCCCCAGCATTTT.

The CDR3 sequence: CASSLFALTDTQYF. CDR3 in DNA: TGTGCCAGCAGTTTATTTGCCCTCACAGATACGCAGTATTTT. This chain uses TRBV27 with TRBJ2-3; no reliable D call. V lost 1 base and J 2 bases, leaving 7 bases between the germline ends. Germline values: CDR1 MNHEY, CDR2 SMNVEV (reference sequence). CDR3 length: 14 residues.

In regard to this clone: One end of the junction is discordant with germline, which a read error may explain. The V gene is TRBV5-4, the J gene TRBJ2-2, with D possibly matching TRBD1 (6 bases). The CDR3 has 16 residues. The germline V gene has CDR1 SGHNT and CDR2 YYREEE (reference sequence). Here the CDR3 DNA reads TGTGCCAGCAGCTTGGTAGCAGGGGCCAACATCGGGGAGCTGTTTTTT. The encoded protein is CASSLVAGANIGELFF.

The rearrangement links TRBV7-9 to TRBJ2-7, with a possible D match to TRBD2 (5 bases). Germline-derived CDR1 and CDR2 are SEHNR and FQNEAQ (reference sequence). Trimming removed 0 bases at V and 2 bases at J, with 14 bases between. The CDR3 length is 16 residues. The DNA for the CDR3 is TGTGCCAGCAGCTTAGCCTCTATAGGGAGCGCCTACGAGCAGTACTTC. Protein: CASSLASIGSAYEQYF.

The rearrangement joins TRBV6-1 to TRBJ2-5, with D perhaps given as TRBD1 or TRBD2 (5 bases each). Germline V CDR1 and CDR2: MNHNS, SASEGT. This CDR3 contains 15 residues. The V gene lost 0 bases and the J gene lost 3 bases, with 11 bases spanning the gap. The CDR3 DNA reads TGTGCCAGCAGTGAAGCCAGGGACCGCAAAGAGACCCAGTACTTC. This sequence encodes CASSEARDRKETQYF.

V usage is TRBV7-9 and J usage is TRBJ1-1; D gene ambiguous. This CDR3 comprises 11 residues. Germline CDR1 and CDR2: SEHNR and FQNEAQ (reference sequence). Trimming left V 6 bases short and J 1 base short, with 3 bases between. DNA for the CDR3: TGTGCCAGCAGAGGGAACACTGAAGCTTTCTTT. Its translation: CASRGNTEAFF.

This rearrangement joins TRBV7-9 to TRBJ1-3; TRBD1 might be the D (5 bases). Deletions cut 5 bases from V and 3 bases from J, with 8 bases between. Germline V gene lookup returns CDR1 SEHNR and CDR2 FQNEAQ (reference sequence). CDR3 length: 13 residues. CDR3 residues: CASSQGLGNTIYF. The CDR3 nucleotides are TGTGCCAGCAGCCAGGGACTTGGAAACACCATATATTTT. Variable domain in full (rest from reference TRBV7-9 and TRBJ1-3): DTGVSQNPRHKITKRGQNVTFRCDPISEHNRLYWYRQTLGQGPEFLTYFQNEAQLEKSRLLSDRFSAERPKGSFSTLEIQRTEQGDSAMYLCASSQGLGNTIYFGEGSWLTVV.

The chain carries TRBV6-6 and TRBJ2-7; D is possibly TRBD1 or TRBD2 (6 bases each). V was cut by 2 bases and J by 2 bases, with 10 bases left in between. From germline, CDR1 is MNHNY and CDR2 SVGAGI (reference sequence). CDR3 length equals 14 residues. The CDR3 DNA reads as TGTGCCAGCAGTTACGAGGGGGGTACCTACGAGCAGTACTTC. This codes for CASSYEGGTYEQYF.